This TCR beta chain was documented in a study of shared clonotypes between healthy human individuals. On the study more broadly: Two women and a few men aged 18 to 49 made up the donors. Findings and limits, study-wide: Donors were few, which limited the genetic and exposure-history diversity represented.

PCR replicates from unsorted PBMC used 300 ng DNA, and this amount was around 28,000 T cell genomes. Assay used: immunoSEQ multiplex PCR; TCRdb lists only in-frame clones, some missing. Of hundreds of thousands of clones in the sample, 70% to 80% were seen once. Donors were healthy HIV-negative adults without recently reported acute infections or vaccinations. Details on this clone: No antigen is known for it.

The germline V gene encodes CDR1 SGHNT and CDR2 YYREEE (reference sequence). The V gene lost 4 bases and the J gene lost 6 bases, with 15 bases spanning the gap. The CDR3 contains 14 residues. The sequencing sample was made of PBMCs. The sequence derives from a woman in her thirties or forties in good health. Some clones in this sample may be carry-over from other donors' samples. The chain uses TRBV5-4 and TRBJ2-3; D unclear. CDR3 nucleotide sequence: TGTGCCAGCAGCCCCCGGACGGGTACGGATACGCAGTATTTT. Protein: CASSPRTGTDTQYF.